The 16 T cell receptor beta chains below were found in one sample sequenced in a study of human T cells and chemical hapten exposure. TCRdb reanalysed the RACE reads using MiXCR and keeps one entry per CDR3 protein. The repertoire includes 70,000 or so distinct CDR3 sequences, over 8.5% of them detected once, and roughly 1.5% sits in the top ten. As to time point: patch test 3, about 24 weeks after DPC sensitization. Treatment of the sample: therapeutic diphenylcyclopropenone sensitization with weekly scalp DPC. Sequenced here: whole blood, sampled in connection with sensitization to the hapten diphenylcyclopropenone (DPC). These receptors came from a woman aged 45-65 years with alopecia areata. Some clones in this sample may be carry-over from other donors' samples.

The table lists this clonotype with a few counts. This chain connects TRBV3-1 to TRBJ1-1, with a weak D call TRBD1 (5 bases). V was cut by 5 bases and J by 10 bases, with 14 bases left in between. CDR3 size: 12 residues. From germline, CDR1 is LGHDT and CDR2 YNNKEL (reference sequence). CDR3 sequence reads: CASSTRDFPAFF. The CDR3, as DNA: TGTGCCAGCAGCACCCGGGACTTTCCAGCTTTCTTT.

This clonotype occurred many times. V and J are TRBV28 and TRBJ1-4, with 8 bases that match TRBD1. There are 16 residues in the CDR3. Per the germline V gene, CDR1 is MDHEN and CDR2 is SYDVKM. Trimming took 6 bases from V and 8 from J; bases not matched to a gene: 14. CDR3 region: CASRSLGQGGGEKLFF. As DNA, the CDR3 is TGTGCCAGCAGAAGTCTCGGACAGGGTGGGGGAGAAAAACTGTTTTTT. Using reference TRBV28 and TRBJ1-4 for the parts outside the CDR3, the full variable domain is DVKVTQSSRYLVKRTGEKVFLECVQDMDHENMFWYRQDPGLGLRLIYFSYDVKMKEKGDIPEGYSVSREKKERFSLILESASTNQTSMYLCASRSLGQGGGEKLFFGSGTQLSVL.

CDR3 protein: CASTGHLNTEAFF. The DNA for the CDR3 is TGTGCCAGCACGGGACATCTGAACACTGAAGCTTTCTTT. This chain links TRBV12-3 or TRBV12-4 with TRBJ1-1; the D gene is possibly TRBD1 (6 bases). This CDR3 has 13 amino acids. Trimming stripped 7 bases from V and 0 bases from J, with 9 bases between.

The chain uses TRBV7-2 and TRBJ2-5; possibly TRBD1 or TRBD2 for D (5 bases each). V was trimmed by 5 bases and J by 3 bases, leaving 13 bases between them. CDR3 size: 14 residues. The germline V gene encodes CDR1 SGHTA and CDR2 FQGNSA. As DNA, the CDR3 is TGTGCCAGCAGCCGGGGCCAGACGAAAGAGACCCAGTACTTC. It yields the protein CASSRGQTKETQYF.

This clonotype was recorded many times. CDR3 in amino acids: CASSLKGQGSKLFF. CDR3 nucleotides: TGTGCCAGCAGTTTAAAGGGACAGGGCTCAAAACTGTTTTTT. The chain joins TRBV28 to TRBJ1-4; 9 bases align to TRBD1. The CDR3 extends over 14 amino acids. V shed 2 bases, J shed 10 bases, and the junction held 5 bases outside the gene matches. The germline V gene encodes CDR1 MDHEN and CDR2 SYDVKM.

In this sample, this clonotype turned up a few times. The gene calls are TRBV18 and TRBJ2-6, with D perhaps matching TRBD1 or TRBD2 (5 bases each). CDR3 size: 18 residues. In germline, CDR1 is KGHSH, CDR2 LQKENI. Trimming removed 3 bases at V and 0 bases at J, with 15 bases between. For the CDR3, the DNA is TGTGCCAGCTCACCTGGGACGGCAGAACCCTCTGGGGCCAACGTCCTGACTTTC. Encoded protein: CASSPGTAEPSGANVLTF.

The chain joins TRBV5-6 to TRBJ2-5, with TRBD1 matching 7 bases. With V trimmed by 4 bases and J by 5 bases, 5 bases remained unmatched. The CDR3 is 13 amino acids. Germline loops: CDR1 SGHDT, CDR2 YYEEEE. CDR3 sequence: CASSPDRVETQYF. Written as DNA, the CDR3 is TGTGCCAGCAGCCCTGACAGGGTCGAGACCCAGTACTTC.

J is TRBJ2-7 and V is TRBV7-9; 12 bases are shared with TRBD1. The CDR3 loop spans 15 amino acids. CDR1 is SEHNR, CDR2 FQNEAQ, per germline (reference sequence). J lost 2 bases, V lost 5 bases, and 4 bases had no gene match. CDR3: CASSHRDRGPYEQYF. CDR3 bases: TGTGCCAGCAGCCACCGGGACAGGGGGCCCTACGAGCAGTACTTC.

This clonotype was detected ten times or more. V usage is TRBV12-5 and J usage is TRBJ2-7; 7 bases match TRBD1. The CDR3 covers 15 residues. V was clipped by 3 bases and J by 3 bases; unmatched bases: 8. Looked up from germline, CDR1 is LGHNT and CDR2 is FRNRAP. The chain's CDR3 is CASGFSGTASYEQYF. The CDR3, as DNA: TGTGCTAGTGGTTTTTCCGGGACAGCAAGCTACGAGCAGTACTTC.

At least ten counts were recorded for this clonotype. This chain joins TRBV18 and TRBJ2-7; D perhaps matches TRBD1 (5 bases). CDR1 KGHSH and CDR2 LQKENI come from the germline V gene. The length of the CDR3 is 13 residues. V was clipped by 4 bases and J by 2 bases, with 9 bases between them. CDR3 DNA sequence: TGTGCCAGCTCACGGGGCATCACCTACGAGCAGTACTTC. Amino acid sequence: CASSRGITYEQYF.

The chain employs TRBV19 and TRBJ1-4, with D perhaps matching TRBD1 (5 bases). V dropped 5 bases and J dropped 1 base, with 14 bases sitting between them. CDR3 length: 16 residues. Looked up from germline, CDR1 is LNHDA and CDR2 is SQIVND (reference sequence). CDR3 in amino acids: CASSPGLAGTNEKLFF. In nucleotides, the CDR3 is TGTGCCAGTAGTCCGGGACTTGCAGGAACTAATGAAAAACTGTTTTTT.

This clonotype showed up many times. The rearrangement joins TRBV18 to TRBJ1-5; D call uncertain. CDR3 length: 16 residues. V gave up 4 bases and J gave up 4 bases, with 17 bases separating them. CDR1 and CDR2 from the germline V gene are KGHSH and LQKENI. CDR3 residues: CASSRVPGNINQPQHF. As DNA, the CDR3 is TGTGCCAGCTCACGGGTTCCAGGCAACATTAATCAGCCCCAGCATTTT.

This clonotype was recorded a few times. The chain joins TRBV4-1 to TRBJ1-2; D gene ambiguous. Trimming removed 0 bases at V and 4 bases at J, with 6 bases between. This CDR3 is 13 amino acids long. The germline V gene encodes CDR1 MGHRA and CDR2 YSYEKL. The CDR3 region has the DNA TGCGCCAGCAGCCAAGAAGACCCCTATGGCTACACCTTC. Encoded protein: CASSQEDPYGYTF.

This rearrangement joins TRBV28 to TRBJ2-5; 14 bases agree with TRBD2. Per germline, CDR1 MDHEN and CDR2 SYDVKM. This CDR3 is 15 amino acids long. Germline trimming cut 4 bases from V and 4 bases from J; bases unmatched to any gene: 2. DNA of the CDR3: TGTGCCAGCAGTTCCGGACTAGCGGGGGGAGAGACCCAGTACTTC. It translates to CASSSGLAGGETQYF.

This clonotype was seen repeatedly, ten times or more. The CDR3 nucleotides are TGCGCCAGCAGCCAAGCACAGTGGGTGTCTGGAGAAGCTTTCTTT. Translating it yields CASSQAQWVSGEAFF. The chain combines TRBV4-3 with TRBJ1-1; D is uncertain. The ends were cut back, 1 base at V and 8 bases at J, with 17 bases in the middle. The germline gives CDR1 LGHNA, CDR2 YSLEER. The CDR3 extends over 15 amino acids.

This clonotype was seen at least ten times. The V and J genes are TRBV2 and TRBJ2-7, with D hard to call. Germline V gives CDR1 SNHLY, CDR2 FYNNEI. This CDR3 comprises 14 residues. V gave up 3 bases and J gave up 5 bases, with 14 bases separating them. The CDR3 DNA is TGTGCCAGCAGTGACTCGAGTCCGGACGACGAGCAGTACTTC. Protein sequence: CASSDSSPDDEQYF. The entire variable domain, with the rest obtained from reference TRBV2 and TRBJ2-7, is as follows: EPEVTQTPSHQVTQMGQEVILRCVPISNHLYFYWYRQILGQKVEFLVSFYNNEISEKSEIFDDQFSVERPDGSNFTLKIRSTKLEDSAMYFCASSDSSPDDEQYFGPGTRLTVT.